The 25 T cell receptor beta chains in this list originate from one sample, sequenced in a study of blood T cell repertoires in COVID-19. This table comes from immunoSEQ multiplex PCR, and its TCRdb copy is limited to in-frame clones, with some not included. Among fewer than 75,000 clones listed, approximately 79% were seen once. Sequenced input: peripheral blood. Receptor source: a woman aged 60-70 years with acute or convalescent COVID-19.

The rearrangement links TRBV3-1 (or the pseudogene TRBV3-2) to TRBJ1-1, with D hard to call. Germline CDR1 reads LGHDT; CDR2 reads YNNKEL (reference sequence). V was clipped by 5 bases and J by 0 bases, with 7 bases between them. The CDR3 consists of 13 residues. In DNA form, the CDR3 reads TGTGCCAGCAGCGCAACTATGAACACTGAAGCTTTCTTT. Amino acid sequence: CASSATMNTEAFF.

This clone was detected once. The chain links TRBV5-1 to TRBJ1-1; 7 nucleotides line up with TRBD1. V shed 0 bases and J 0 bases; nucleotides not matched to a gene: 5. CDR1 and CDR2 from the germline V gene are SGHRS and YFSETQ. CDR3 length: 16 amino acids. The DNA of the CDR3 is TGCGCCAGCAGCTTGGGGGCAGGGGGAATGAACACTGAAGCTTTCTTT. Amino acids: CASSLGAGGMNTEAFF.

The V call is TRBV6-5, the J call TRBJ1-2; 8 bases are a match to TRBD1. The germline V gene has CDR1 MNHEY and CDR2 SVGAGI. This CDR3 is built from 12 residues. Unmatched junction bases numbered 7, after V lost 10 bases and J lost 6 bases. Here the CDR3 reads CATGAGGDGYTF. The CDR3 coding sequence is TGTGCCACCGGGGCAGGGGGCGATGGCTACACCTTC.

The chain carries TRBV6-5 and TRBJ1-1, with TRBD1 identical over 7 bases. There are 15 residues in the CDR3. The germline gives CDR1 MNHEY, CDR2 SVGAGI. The junction had 7 bases not matched to a gene; V was cut back by 6 bases and J by 0 bases. The CDR3 DNA reads as TGTGCCAGCAGGACGGACAGGAGGATGAACACTGAAGCTTTCTTT. Protein product: CASRTDRRMNTEAFF.

CDR3 residues: CASSQDSGTGAYGYTF. The CDR3 bases are TGCGCCAGCAGCCAAGACTCCGGGACAGGGGCTTATGGCTACACCTTC. The V call is TRBV4-3, the J call TRBJ1-2, with 10 bases that match TRBD1. CDR1 and CDR2 from the germline V gene are LGHNA and YSLEER. The CDR3 spans 16 residues. J lost 5 bases, V lost 0 bases, and 6 bases had no gene match.

The chain couples TRBV6-5 to TRBJ1-1, with TRBD1 identical over 10 bases. CDR3 length: 15 amino acids. From germline, CDR1 is MNHEY and CDR2 SVGAGI. Trimming took 5 bases from V and 10 from J; bases not matched to a gene: 13. CDR3 sequence: CASSPKPGQGTAAFF. In DNA, the CDR3 is TGTGCCAGCAGTCCTAAACCGGGACAGGGGACGGCAGCTTTCTTT.

The gene calls are TRBV23-1 and TRBJ2-1; TRBD2 matches at 9 bases. TRBV23-1 is known as an ORF, though its function is uncertain. After removal of 10 bases from V and 8 bases from J, the junction contained 9 bases not matched to a gene. CDR3 size: 13 residues. The CDR3 here is CATRGGALYEQFF. In nucleotides, the CDR3 is TGCGCCACCCGCGGGGGGGCCTTATATGAGCAGTTCTTC.

The genes are TRBV14 and TRBJ2-7, with 11 bases fitting TRBD2. Germline V gene lookup returns CDR1 SGHDN and CDR2 FVKESK. CDR3 length: 15 amino acids. The junction had 2 bases not matched to a gene; V was cut back by 1 base and J by 3 bases. The CDR3 nucleotides read TGTGCCAGCAGCCAAGGACTAGCGGGGTTCTACGAGCAGTACTTC. Protein sequence: CASSQGLAGFYEQYF.

V is TRBV27 and J is TRBJ1-4; TRBD1 aligns across 7 bases. Germline V gives CDR1 MNHEY, CDR2 SMNVEV (reference sequence). CDR3 length: 15 amino acids. The V and J ends lost 5 bases and 2 bases, in that order; junction bases with no gene match: 5. CDR3 DNA: TGTGCCAGCAGTCCAATAGGGGGCACTAATGAAAAACTGTTTTTT. Its translation: CASSPIGGTNEKLFF.

This clone has a single count. The rearrangement joins TRBV5-1 to TRBJ1-3; TRBD1 agrees at 8 bases. J was trimmed by 9 bases and V by 1 base; bases with no gene match: 6. The CDR3 extends over 14 amino acids. Germline lookup yields CDR1 SGHRS and CDR2 YFSETQ. The CDR3 region is CASSLIQGEGTIYF. DNA of the CDR3: TGCGCCAGCAGCTTGATACAGGGGGAAGGCACCATATATTTT.

CDR3 sequence reads: CASSLRQGTTEAFF. The CDR3 DNA is TGTGCCAGCAGTCTTCGACAGGGGACCACTGAAGCTTTCTTT. This chain joins TRBV6-2 or TRBV6-3 and TRBJ1-1; the match to TRBD1 covers 8 bases. V lost 5 bases, J lost 4 bases, and 6 bases stayed unmatched. Germline lookup yields CDR1 MNHEY and CDR2 SVGEGT. The CDR3 runs 14 residues.

The CDR3: CASSQNAIPLYGYTF. Written as DNA, the CDR3 is TGCGCCAGCAGTCAGAATGCCATACCCCTCTATGGCTACACCTTC. This chain connects TRBV10-2 to TRBJ1-2; D is unresolved. The CDR3 sequence is 15 residues long. Looked up from germline, CDR1 is WSHSY and CDR2 is SAAADI. The V end was cut by 5 bases, the J end by 4 bases, with 17 bases between.

CDR3 protein: CASSLGLDTQYF. The CDR3, as DNA: TGTGCCAGCAGCTTGGGCCTGGATACGCAGTATTTT. The chain links TRBV7-2 to TRBJ2-3; D not certain. The length of the CDR3 is 12 residues. Trimming cost V 3 bases and J 6 bases, with 7 bases left between them. Germline loops: CDR1 SGHTA, CDR2 FQGNSA. Full variable domain (outside the CDR3, taken from reference TRBV7-2 and TRBJ2-3): GAGVSQSPSNKVTEKGKDVELRCDPISGHTALYWYRQSLGQGLEFLIYFQGNSAPDKSGLPSDRFSAERTGGSVSTLTIQRTQQEDSAVYLCASSLGLDTQYFGPGTRLTVL.

The chain uses TRBV2 and TRBJ2-7; 9 bases are shared with TRBD1. V trimming: 3 bases; J trimming: 5 bases; junction bases outside the gene matches: 5. CDR1 is SNHLY and CDR2 is FYNNEI in the germline V gene. The CDR3 consists of 14 residues. Here the CDR3 reads CASSEGGTGNEQYF. CDR3 DNA sequence: TGTGCCAGCAGTGAGGGGGGGACAGGGAACGAGCAGTACTTC. The whole variable domain, filled in from reference TRBV2 and TRBJ2-7, reads EPEVTQTPSHQVTQMGQEVILRCVPISNHLYFYWYRQILGQKVEFLVSFYNNEISEKSEIFDDQFSVERPDGSNFTLKIRSTKLEDSAMYFCASSEGGTGNEQYFGPGTRLTVT.

The chain uses TRBV15 and TRBJ1-5; D not certain. From germline, CDR1 is LNHNV and CDR2 YYDKDF (reference sequence). The V end lost 4 bases, the J end lost 4 bases, and 8 bases lay between the germline ends. This CDR3 region has 13 residues. CDR3 DNA sequence: TGTGCCACCAGCATTTACCGGAATCAGCCCCAGCATTTT. It translates to CATSIYRNQPQHF.

The rearrangement joins TRBV5-1 to TRBJ2-5; D gene unclear. Germline assignment: CDR1 SGHRS and CDR2 YFSETQ. The V end lost 0 bases, the J end lost 0 bases, and 3 bases lay between the germline ends. The CDR3 loop spans 13 amino acids. This CDR3 reads CASSLAYQETQYF. CDR3 coding DNA: TGCGCCAGCAGCTTGGCGTACCAAGAGACCCAGTACTTC.

The chain combines TRBV5-1 with TRBJ2-7; 9 nucleotides agree with TRBD1. CDR1 is SGHRS and CDR2 is YFSETQ in the germline V gene. CDR3 length equals 15 residues. With 0 bases clipped from V and 5 bases from J, the junction kept 6 bases outside the gene matches. The CDR3 loop reads CASSLVGTGINEQYF. CDR3 bases: TGCGCCAGCAGCTTGGTAGGGACAGGGATCAACGAGCAGTACTTC. Supplemented by reference TRBV5-1 and TRBJ2-7, the full variable domain reads KAGVTQTPRYLIKTRGQQVTLSCSPISGHRSVSWYQQTPGQGLQFLFEYFSETQRNKGNFPGRFSGRQFSNSRSEMNVSTLELGDSALYLCASSLVGTGINEQYFGPGTRLTVT.

V is TRBV7-2 and J is TRBJ1-1; 7 bases line up with TRBD1. V lost 4 bases to trimming and J lost 4 bases; unmatched junction nucleotides: 3. This CDR3 is 13 amino acids long. Per germline, CDR1 SGHTA and CDR2 FQGNSA. CDR3 region: CASSYTGATEAFF. CDR3 nucleotides: TGTGCCAGCAGCTACACAGGGGCCACTGAAGCTTTCTTT.

The V call is TRBV5-4, the J call TRBJ1-2; possible D gene TRBD1, 6 bases. CDR1 is SGHNT and CDR2 is YYREEE in the germline V gene (reference sequence). The CDR3 spans 15 residues. Trimming took off 0 bases at V and 8 bases at J, with 17 bases between the two ends. The CDR3 sequence: CASSLVGGAGGGYTF. The CDR3 nucleotides read TGTGCCAGCAGCTTGGTTGGGGGCGCGGGGGGAGGCTACACCTTC.

The chain joins TRBV5-1 to TRBJ2-7, with TRBD1 identical over 9 bases. From germline, CDR1 is SGHRS and CDR2 YFSETQ. The CDR3 covers 14 residues. V lost 3 bases and J lost 6; bases outside the gene matches: 7. CDR3 nucleotide sequence: TGCGCCAGCAGCTCGGGACAGGGAGGAAGCGAGCAGTACTTC. This encodes CASSSGQGGSEQYF.

This clone has just one count. The chain carries TRBV7-9 and TRBJ1-1, with unresolved D. Trimming left V 2 bases short and J 6 bases short, with 7 bases between. CDR3 size: 12 residues. Germline loops: CDR1 SEHNR, CDR2 FQNEAQ (reference sequence). In DNA form, the CDR3 reads TGTGCCAGCAGCTTACGAGGCGCTGAAGCTTTCTTT. This encodes CASSLRGAEAFF. The full variable domain, completed using reference TRBV7-9 and TRBJ1-1, is DTGVSQNPRHKITKRGQNVTFRCDPISEHNRLYWYRQTLGQGPEFLTYFQNEAQLEKSRLLSDRFSAERPKGSFSTLEIQRTEQGDSAMYLCASSLRGAEAFFGQGTRLTVV.

V and J are TRBV7-9 and TRBJ2-5; perhaps TRBD1 as D (6 bases). The V gene's germline CDR1 is SEHNR and CDR2 FQNEAQ (reference sequence). CDR3 length: 14 residues. V was trimmed by 5 bases and J by 4 bases, leaving 14 bases between them. CDR3 nucleotide sequence: TGTGCCAGCAGCCCCCAGGGGTTTCGAGAGACCCAGTACTTC. Translated, it gives CASSPQGFRETQYF.

The chain carries TRBV6-5 and TRBJ1-1, with a weak D call TRBD1 (6 bases). CDR3 size: 14 residues. Germline loops: CDR1 MNHEY, CDR2 SVGAGI. The V end was cut by 4 bases, the J end by 0 bases, with 9 bases between. CDR3 loop: CASSLGQMNTEAFF. The CDR3, as DNA: TGTGCCAGCAGTTTGGGACAAATGAACACTGAAGCTTTCTTT.

This rearrangement joins TRBV18 to TRBJ2-5; 9 nucleotides match TRBD1. J gave up 2 bases and V 3 bases, and 16 bases lay outside the gene matches. The CDR3 loop spans 19 amino acids. CDR1 is KGHSH, CDR2 LQKENI, per germline. The CDR3: CASSPVPWVTGGLQETQYF. The CDR3, as DNA: TGTGCCAGCTCACCGGTCCCTTGGGTTACAGGGGGCCTTCAAGAGACCCAGTACTTC.

The CDR3 spells CASSITAGQGTYEQYF. DNA of the CDR3: TGTGCCAGTAGTATAACCGCGGGACAGGGTACCTACGAGCAGTACTTC. The chain recombines TRBV19 with TRBJ2-7; TRBD1 matches 9 bases. CDR1 and CDR2 (germline): LNHDA, SQIVND (reference sequence). The J segment lost 2 bases and the V segment lost 2 bases, leaving 7 bases of the junction unmatched. The CDR3 spans 16 residues.